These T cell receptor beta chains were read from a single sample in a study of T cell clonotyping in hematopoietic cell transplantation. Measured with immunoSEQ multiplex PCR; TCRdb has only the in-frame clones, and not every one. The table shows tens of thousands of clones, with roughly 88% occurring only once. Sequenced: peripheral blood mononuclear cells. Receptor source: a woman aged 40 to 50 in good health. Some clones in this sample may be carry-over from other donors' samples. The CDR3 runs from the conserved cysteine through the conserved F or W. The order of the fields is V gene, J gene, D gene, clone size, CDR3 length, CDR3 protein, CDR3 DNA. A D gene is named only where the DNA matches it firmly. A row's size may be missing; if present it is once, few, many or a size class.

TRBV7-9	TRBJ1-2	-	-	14	CASSIPGQSYGYTF	TGTGCCAGCAGCATCCCCGGACAGTCCTATGGCTACACCTTC
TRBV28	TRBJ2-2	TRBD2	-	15	CAAGGLAGFHGELFF	TGTGCCGCGGGGGGACTAGCGGGATTTCACGGGGAGCTGTTTTTT
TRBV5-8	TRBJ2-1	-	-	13	CASSTRHANEQFF	TGTGCCAGCAGCACCCGACACGCTAATGAGCAGTTCTTC
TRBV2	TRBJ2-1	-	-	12	CASNKNFDEQFF	TGTGCCAGCAACAAGAATTTCGATGAGCAGTTCTTC
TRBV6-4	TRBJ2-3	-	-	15	CASSEYFGVGGVQYF	TGTGCCAGCAGTGAATATTTCGGAGTGGGAGGTGTGCAGTATTTT
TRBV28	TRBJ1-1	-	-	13	CASSLDLNTEAFF	TGTGCCAGCAGTTTAGACCTGAACACTGAAGCTTTCTTT
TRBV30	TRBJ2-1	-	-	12	CAWSVGSDEQFF	TGTGCCTGGAGTGTAGGCTCAGATGAGCAGTTCTTC
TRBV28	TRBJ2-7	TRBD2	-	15	CASSRGLAGSTRQYF	TGTGCCAGCAGCCGGGGACTAGCGGGATCGACTAGGCAGTACTTC
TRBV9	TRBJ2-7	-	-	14	CASSVAAGPSEQYF	TGTGCCAGCAGCGTAGCTGCCGGACCCTCCGAGCAGTACTTC
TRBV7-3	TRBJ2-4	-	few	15	CASSFVGSVKNIQYF	TGTGCCAGCAGCTTCGTCGGGAGCGTCAAAAACATTCAGTACTTC
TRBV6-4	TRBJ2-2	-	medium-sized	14	CASSVDRRAGELFF	TGTGCCAGCAGTGTAGACAGGCGCGCCGGGGAGCTGTTTTTT
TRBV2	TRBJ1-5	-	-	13	CASDAGDYQPQHF	TGTGCCAGCGATGCCGGGGATTATCAGCCCCAGCATTTT
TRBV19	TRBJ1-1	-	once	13	CASRRWEGTEAFF	TGTGCCAGCCGGAGATGGGAGGGCACTGAAGCTTTCTTT
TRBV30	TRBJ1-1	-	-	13	CAWRAGPDTEAFF	TGTGCCTGGAGGGCCGGACCTGACACTGAAGCTTTCTTT
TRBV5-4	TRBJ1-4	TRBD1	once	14	CASSLRQGAGKLFF	TGTGCCAGCAGCTTACGACAGGGGGCAGGAAAACTGTTTTTT
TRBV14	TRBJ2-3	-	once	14	CASSQTGSTDTQYF	TGTGCCAGCAGCCAAACAGGGAGCACAGATACGCAGTATTTT
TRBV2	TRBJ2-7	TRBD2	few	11	CASGRVYEQYF	TGTGCCAGCGGGAGGGTTTACGAGCAGTACTTC
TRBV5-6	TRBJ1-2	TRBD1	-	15	CASSFSRIGTGGYTF	TGTGCCAGCAGCTTCTCTCGCATCGGGACAGGTGGCTACACCTTC
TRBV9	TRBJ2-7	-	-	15	CASSPQLAANYEQYF	TGTGCCAGCAGCCCCCAGCTAGCTGCCAACTACGAGCAGTACTTC
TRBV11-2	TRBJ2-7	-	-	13	CASQTGSSYEQYF	TGTGCCAGCCAAACGGGGAGCTCCTACGAGCAGTACTTC
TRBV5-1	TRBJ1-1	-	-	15	CASSLSGIMNTEAFF	TGCGCCAGCAGCTTGTCTGGGATTATGAACACTGAAGCTTTCTTT
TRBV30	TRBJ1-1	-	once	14	CAWSAGGGDTEAFF	TGTGCCTGGAGTGCCGGCGGGGGAGACACTGAAGCTTTCTTT
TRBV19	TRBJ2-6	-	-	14	CASMVGPGANVLTF	TGTGCCAGTATGGTAGGGCCTGGGGCCAACGTCCTGACTTTC
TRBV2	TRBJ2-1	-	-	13	CASSVFGQSEQFF	TGTGCCAGCAGTGTCTTCGGACAGTCAGAGCAGTTCTTC
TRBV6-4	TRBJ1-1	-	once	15	CASSRGHGMNTEAFF	TGTGCCAGCAGTAGGGGACACGGAATGAACACTGAAGCTTTCTTT
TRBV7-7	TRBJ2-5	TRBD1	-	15	CASSLEQTGEETQYF	TGTGCTAGCAGCTTGGAGCAAACAGGGGAGGAGACCCAGTACTTC
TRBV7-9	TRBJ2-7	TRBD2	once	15	CASSYLAGGVRREYF	TGTGCCAGCAGCTACTTAGCGGGAGGAGTACGTCGGGAGTACTTC
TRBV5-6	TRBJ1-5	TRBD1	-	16	CASSKRDRGSNQPQHF	TGTGCCAGCAGCAAGAGGGACAGGGGAAGCAATCAGCCCCAGCATTTT
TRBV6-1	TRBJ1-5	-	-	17	CASSEGLRVYSNQPQHF	TGTGCCAGCAGTGAGGGGCTGAGGGTTTATAGCAATCAGCCCCAGCATTTT
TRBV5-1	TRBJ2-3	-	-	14	CASSLHSGTDTQYF	TGCGCCAGCAGCTTGCACTCAGGCACAGATACGCAGTATTTT
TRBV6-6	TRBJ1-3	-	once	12	CASSFSRNTIYF	TGTGCCAGCAGTTTCTCCCGGAACACCATATATTTT
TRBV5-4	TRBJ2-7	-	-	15	CASSSTGTASFEQYF	TGTGCCAGCAGCTCGACCGGGACTGCCTCGTTCGAGCAGTACTTC
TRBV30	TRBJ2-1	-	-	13	CAWTLGEVSEQFF	TGTGCCTGGACCCTGGGGGAGGTCAGTGAGCAGTTCTTC
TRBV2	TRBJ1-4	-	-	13	CASSVATNEKLFF	TGTGCCAGCAGTGTTGCAACTAATGAAAAACTGTTTTTT
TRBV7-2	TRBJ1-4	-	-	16	CASSGSVGRTNEKLFF	TGTGCCAGCAGCGGAAGTGTCGGGCGGACTAATGAAAAACTGTTTTTT
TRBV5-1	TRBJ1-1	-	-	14	CASSTRDLNTEAFF	TGCGCCAGCAGCACCAGGGACCTGAACACTGAAGCTTTCTTT
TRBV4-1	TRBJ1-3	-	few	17	CASSQTEGVSSGNTIYF	TGCGCCAGCAGCCAGACAGAGGGGGTATCTTCTGGAAACACCATATATTTT
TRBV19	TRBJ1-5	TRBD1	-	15	CATNPGQGVDQPQHF	TGTGCCACCAATCCGGGACAGGGAGTGGATCAGCCCCAGCATTTT
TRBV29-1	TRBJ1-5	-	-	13	CSVGRSSNQPQHF	TGCAGCGTGGGACGGTCGAGCAATCAGCCCCAGCATTTT
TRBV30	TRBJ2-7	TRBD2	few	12	CAWSVSGYEQYF	TGTGCCTGGAGTGTTAGCGGGTACGAGCAGTACTTC